This TCR beta chain was recorded in a study of CDR3 diversity in severe acne. Germline V gene lookup returns CDR1 SQVTM and CDR2 ANQGSEA. The CDR3 is made up of 17 amino acids. J gave up 2 bases and V 0 bases, and 5 bases lay outside the gene matches. TCRdb reprocessed the PCR reads via MiXCR and lists one record per CDR3 protein. The data show about 100,000 distinct CDR3 sequences, roughly 51% seen once. The chain couples TRBV29-1 to TRBJ2-1, with 12 bases aligning to TRBD2. Material for sequencing was blood. This TCR was sampled from a male donor with acne. This chain's CDR3 is CSVEDMGTSGPYNEQFF. The DNA for the CDR3 is TGCAGCGTTGAAGACATGGGGACTAGCGGGCCCTACAATGAGCAGTTCTTC.